The rows below give T cell receptor beta chains drawn from one sample of a study of blood T cells in healthy people across ages. Using its own MiXCR run on the 5' RACE reads, TCRdb lists one record per CDR3 protein. The sample lists under 1,100,000 distinct CDR3 sequences; 20% to 25% were seen once. These data also featured in a second study, about T cells of mothers and their children.

What was sequenced was blood. The receptors originated from a girl aged 2-10 years in good health. Each CDR3 is given with its conserved first and last residue. Fields, in order: V gene, J gene, CDR3 protein.

TRBV12-3/TRBV12-4,TRBJ2-5,CASREPSGILETQYF
TRBV7-3,TRBJ2-5,CASSASGGETQYF
TRBV6-2/TRBV6-3,TRBJ1-5,CASSYMGRNQPQHF
TRBV11-1,TRBJ2-2,CASSFEGARPGELFF
TRBV28,TRBJ2-5,CASSFSVSEQYF
TRBV4-2,TRBJ2-5,CAGSQVTSGTEETQYF
TRBV10-3,TRBJ2-1,CAISDHSSSYNEQFF
TRBV15,TRBJ2-3,CATSSSAAGGRTDTQYF
TRBV6-6,TRBJ2-5,CASSQNPGQGYDF
TRBV28,TRBJ2-1,CASRGGGILGEQFF
TRBV12-3/TRBV12-4,TRBJ2-5,CASSATSGGQETQYF
TRBV6-5,TRBJ2-1,CASSLGISGSNEQFF
TRBV28,TRBJ1-2,CASSLLIGAGGSGYTF
TRBV4-1,.,CASSQLGGSQYEQYF
TRBV11-2,.,CASRPSPGGVAIRPTLAYEQYF
TRBV29-1,.,CSVGTLGNEQFF
TRBV7-2,TRBJ1-5,CASSPSQGQPQHF
TRBV29-1,TRBJ2-1,CSVALGAGEQFF
TRBV4-1,TRBJ2-6,CASSQGVLVGRGAFGANVLTF
TRBV5-1,TRBJ2-2,CASSSRNRDKNTGELFF
TRBV6-1,TRBJ1-3,CASSSPLRDPGSTIYF
TRBV9,TRBJ1-4,CASSVAPASHINEKLFF
TRBV20-1,TRBJ2-1,CSARTTSGRANEQFF
TRBV12-3/TRBV12-4,TRBJ2-7,CASSLAGTNRYEQYF
TRBV20-1,TRBJ1-2,CSARPDGQGTNYGYTF
TRBV6-1,TRBJ2-7,CASSDSGCEQYF